The subject of this entry is one TCR beta chain. Its specificity is unknown. CDR3 length equals 16 residues. Germline CDR1 SGHTA, CDR2 FQGNSA. V was pared by 2 bases and J by 5 bases, with 17 bases between. The sample originates from a study of graft-versus-host responses after intestinal transplantation. Study background: Grafts that recipients had were multivisceral, liver-intestinal, or isolated intestinal transplants. Study-level points and caveats: Some patients had graft-donor T cell macrochimerism, and their allografts showed high graft-versus-host to host-versus-graft clonal ratios. Detection of GvH clones occurred in recipient marrow, and some had their first appearance in ileum or blood.

Method: immunoSEQ multiplex PCR; TCRdb's copy keeps in-frame clones and lacks some. Found here are over 100,000 clones, 90% to 95% of them singletons; the top ten hold approximately 0.22%. The starting material was unstimulated CD4+ T cells sorted from spleen or lymph node cells, obtained before transplant. The TCR comes from a human donor who was the organ donor for an intestinal transplant. V is TRBV7-2 and J is TRBJ2-3, with D maybe TRBD1 (6 bases). CDR3 in amino acids: CASSLMTGHVRDTQYF. CDR3 in DNA: TGTGCCAGCAGCTTAATGACGGGACATGTCCGAGATACGCAGTATTTT.